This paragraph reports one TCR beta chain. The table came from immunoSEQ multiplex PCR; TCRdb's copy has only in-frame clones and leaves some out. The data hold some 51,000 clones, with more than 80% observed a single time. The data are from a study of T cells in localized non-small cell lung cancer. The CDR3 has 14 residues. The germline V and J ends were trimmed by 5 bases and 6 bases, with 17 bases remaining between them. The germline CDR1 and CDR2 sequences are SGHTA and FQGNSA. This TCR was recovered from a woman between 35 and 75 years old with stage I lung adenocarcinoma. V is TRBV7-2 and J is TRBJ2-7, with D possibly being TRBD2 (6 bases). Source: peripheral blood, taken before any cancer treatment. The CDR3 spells CASSRGGAVGEQYF. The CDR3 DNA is TGTGCCAGCAGCCGCGGCGGGGCCGTGGGCGAGCAGTACTTC.